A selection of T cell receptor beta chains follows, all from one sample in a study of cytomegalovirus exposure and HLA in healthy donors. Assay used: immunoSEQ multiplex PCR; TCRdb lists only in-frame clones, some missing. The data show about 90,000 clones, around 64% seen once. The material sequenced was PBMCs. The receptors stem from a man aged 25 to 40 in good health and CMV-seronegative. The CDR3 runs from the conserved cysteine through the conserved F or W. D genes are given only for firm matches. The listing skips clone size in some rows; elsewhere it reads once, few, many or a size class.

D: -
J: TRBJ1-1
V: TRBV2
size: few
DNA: TGTGCCAGCCCGGGTGCCTCAGTGAACACTGAAGCTTTCTTT
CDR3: CASPGASVNTEAFF

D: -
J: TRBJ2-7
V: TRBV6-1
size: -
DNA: TGTGCCAGCAGTGAAGCGGCTTACGAGCAGTACTTC
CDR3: CASSEAAYEQYF

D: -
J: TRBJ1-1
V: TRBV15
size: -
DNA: TGTGCCACCAGCAGAGATCTCCCTCAGGGGAACACTGAAGCTTTCTTT
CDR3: CATSRDLPQGNTEAFF

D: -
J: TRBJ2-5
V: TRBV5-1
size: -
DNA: TGCGCCAGCAGCTTCCACGGAATCCTAGGAGAGACCCAGTACTTC
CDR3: CASSFHGILGETQYF

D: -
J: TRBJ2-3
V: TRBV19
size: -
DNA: TGTGCCAGTCCGGGAGATACGCAGTATTTT
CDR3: CASPGDTQYF

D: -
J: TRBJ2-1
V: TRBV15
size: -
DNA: TGTGCCACCAGCAGAGATCTTGGTGGGGGGGCTTCCTACAATGAGCAGTTCTTC
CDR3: CATSRDLGGGASYNEQFF

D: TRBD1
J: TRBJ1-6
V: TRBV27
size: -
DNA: TGTGCCAGCAGTCCCCGGGACAGCGCCTATAATTCACCCCTCCACTTT
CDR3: CASSPRDSAYNSPLHF

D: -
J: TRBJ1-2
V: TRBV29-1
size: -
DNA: TGCAGCGTTGATTCTGGGAGAAACTATGGCTACACCTTC
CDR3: CSVDSGRNYGYTF

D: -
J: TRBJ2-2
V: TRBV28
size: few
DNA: TGTGCCAGCAGCACCGTAGCAGAAGCAGCCGGGGAGCTGTTTTTT
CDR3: CASSTVAEAAGELFF

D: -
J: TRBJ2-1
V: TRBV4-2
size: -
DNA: TGTGCCAGCAGCCTTCAGGGCAATGAGCAGTTCTTC
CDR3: CASSLQGNEQFF

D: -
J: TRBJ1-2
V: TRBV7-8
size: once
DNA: TGTGCCAGCAGCTTAGGAGTCAGGGGTACGAACTATGGCTACACCTTC
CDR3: CASSLGVRGTNYGYTF

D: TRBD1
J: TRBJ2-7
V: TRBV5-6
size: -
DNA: TGTGCCAGCACCAAACGGGACAGGCGTTTCTACGAGCAGTACTTC
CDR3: CASTKRDRRFYEQYF

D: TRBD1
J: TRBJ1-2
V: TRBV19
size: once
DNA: TGTGCCAGTGATCGTAGACCGGGACAGAACAACTATGGCTACACCTTC
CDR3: CASDRRPGQNNYGYTF

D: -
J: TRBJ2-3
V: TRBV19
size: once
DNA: TGTGCCAGTTCCGATGTAACTAGCACAGATACGCAGTATTTT
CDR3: CASSDVTSTDTQYF

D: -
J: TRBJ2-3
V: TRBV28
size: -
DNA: TGTGCCAGCAGTTCCCAGGGGCCGGGCCCAGATACGCAGTATTTT
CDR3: CASSSQGPGPDTQYF

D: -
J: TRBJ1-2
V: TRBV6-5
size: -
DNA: TGTGCCAGCAGATATACCCCCACAGGGAACTATGGCTACACCTTC
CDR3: CASRYTPTGNYGYTF

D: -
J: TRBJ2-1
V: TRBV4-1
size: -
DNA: TGCGCCAGCAGCCAAGTCAGGGGTGGTGAGCAGTTCTTC
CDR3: CASSQVRGGEQFF

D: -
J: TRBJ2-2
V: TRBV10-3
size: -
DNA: TGTGCCATCAGTGAGTCACAGACCGGGGAGCTGTTTTTT
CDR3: CAISESQTGELFF

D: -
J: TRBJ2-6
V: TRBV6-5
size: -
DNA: TGTGCCAGCAGTTACTCACTAGCCTCTGGGGCCAACGTCCTGACTTTC
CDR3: CASSYSLASGANVLTF

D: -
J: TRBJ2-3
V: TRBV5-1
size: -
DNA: TGCGCCAGCAGCTTGGTGGGGGCCCCAGATGCGCAGTATTTT
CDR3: CASSLVGAPDAQYF

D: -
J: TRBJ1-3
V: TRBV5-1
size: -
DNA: TGCGCCAGCAGCTCGAAGGACAGCCAAATCTCTGGAAACACCATATATTTT
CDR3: CASSSKDSQISGNTIYF

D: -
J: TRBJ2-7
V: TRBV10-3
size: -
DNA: TGTGCCGTCAGCGAGGGAGCGGCCAGCTCCTACGAGCAGTACTTC
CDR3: CAVSEGAASSYEQYF

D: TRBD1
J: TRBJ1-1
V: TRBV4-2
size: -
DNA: TGTGCCAGCAGCCGAGGGACAGGAGTAGCGAACACTGAAGCTTTCTTT
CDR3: CASSRGTGVANTEAFF

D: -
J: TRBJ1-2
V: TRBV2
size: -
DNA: TGTGCCAGCACTGGTAATAGGGGCGGCTACCCCTTC
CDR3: CASTGNRGGYPF

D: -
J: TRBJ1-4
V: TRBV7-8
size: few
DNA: TGTGCCAGCAGCTTAAATTTGGCTAGGAGTGAAAAACTGTTTTTT
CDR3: CASSLNLARSEKLFF

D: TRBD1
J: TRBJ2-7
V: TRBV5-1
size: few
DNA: TGCGCCAGCAGCTGGGAGACAGGGCCGGAACCCCACGAGCAGTACTTC
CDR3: CASSWETGPEPHEQYF

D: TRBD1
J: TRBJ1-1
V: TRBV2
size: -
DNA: TGTGCCAACCAGGACAGGGCGAACACTGAAGCTTTCTTT
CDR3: CANQDRANTEAFF

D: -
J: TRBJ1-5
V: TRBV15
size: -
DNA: TGTGCCACCAGCAGAGCTCCGGGTAATCAGCCCCAGCATTTT
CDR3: CATSRAPGNQPQHF

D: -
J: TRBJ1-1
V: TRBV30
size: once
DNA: TGTGCCTGGAGTGGGCTGGGGGCGACTGAAGCTTTCTTT
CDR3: CAWSGLGATEAFF

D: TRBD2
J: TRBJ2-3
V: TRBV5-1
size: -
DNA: TGCGCCAGCAGCCCACTTAGCGGGGGTGCGACAGATACGCAGTATTTT
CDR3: CASSPLSGGATDTQYF

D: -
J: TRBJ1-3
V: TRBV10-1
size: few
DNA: TGCGCCAGCAGTGCCCGGGAACCGATCTCTGGAAACACCATATATTTT
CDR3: CASSAREPISGNTIYF

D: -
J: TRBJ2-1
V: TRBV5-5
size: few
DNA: TGTGCCAGCAGCTTCATCAGGGGCCCGGGATACAATGAGCAGTTCTTC
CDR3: CASSFIRGPGYNEQFF

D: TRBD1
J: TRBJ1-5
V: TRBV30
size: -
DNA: TGTGCCTGGAGCGTCGGACAGGGGAATCAGCCCCAGCATTTT
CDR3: CAWSVGQGNQPQHF

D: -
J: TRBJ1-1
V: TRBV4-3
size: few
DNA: TGCGCCAGCAGCCAAGACCCCGTGAACACTGAAGCTTTCTTT
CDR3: CASSQDPVNTEAFF

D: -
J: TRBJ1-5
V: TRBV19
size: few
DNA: TGTGCCAGTACACCCGAAGGAGGGGCTAGCAATCAGCCCCAGCATTTT
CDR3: CASTPEGGASNQPQHF

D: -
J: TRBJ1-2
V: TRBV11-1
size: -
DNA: TGTGCCAGCAGCCACGGTCGGACAGACTATGGCTACACCTTC
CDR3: CASSHGRTDYGYTF

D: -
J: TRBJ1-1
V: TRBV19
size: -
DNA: TGTGCCAGTAGTATTCAGGGAAGAGTGAACACTGAAGCTTTCTTT
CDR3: CASSIQGRVNTEAFF

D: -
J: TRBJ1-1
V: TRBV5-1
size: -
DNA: TGCGCCAGCGGAGGGGGGGATGGTGCTGAAGCTTTCTTT
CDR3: CASGGGDGAEAFF

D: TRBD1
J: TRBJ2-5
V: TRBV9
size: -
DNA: TGTGCCAGCAGCTCAGGGGGACAGGGGGAGACCCAGTACTTC
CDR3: CASSSGGQGETQYF

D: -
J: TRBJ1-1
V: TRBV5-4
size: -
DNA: TGTGCCAGCAGCTTCCCGTCACAACGAAACACTGAAGCTTTCTTT
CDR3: CASSFPSQRNTEAFF

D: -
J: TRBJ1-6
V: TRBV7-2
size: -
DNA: TGTGCCAGCAGCTTAGGGCCAGGGAACAATTCACCCCTCCACTTT
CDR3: CASSLGPGNNSPLHF

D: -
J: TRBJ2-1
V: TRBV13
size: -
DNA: TGTGCCAGCAGCCCAACTCGCCAAAATGAGCAGTTCTTC
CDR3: CASSPTRQNEQFF

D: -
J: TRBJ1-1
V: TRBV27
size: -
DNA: TGTGCCAGCACCCTTTCCCTCCAGGTCCGGGGCACTGAAGCTTTCTTT
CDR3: CASTLSLQVRGTEAFF

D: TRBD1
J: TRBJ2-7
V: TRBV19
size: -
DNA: TGTGCCAGTAGCTTCGGGACAGGAGAATACGAGCAGTACTTC
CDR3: CASSFGTGEYEQYF

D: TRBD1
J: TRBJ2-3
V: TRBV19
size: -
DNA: TGTGCCAGTAGCCAACGCGGGACAGGGGTTTCAGATACGCAGTATTTT
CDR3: CASSQRGTGVSDTQYF

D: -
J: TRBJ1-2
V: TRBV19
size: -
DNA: TGTGCCAGTAGTGAGGAATTCGGTGGCTATGGCTACACCTTC
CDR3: CASSEEFGGYGYTF

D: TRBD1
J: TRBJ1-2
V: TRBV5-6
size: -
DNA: TGTGCCAGCAGCTTGTCCGGGACAGGTTTGCTATCGGATGGCTACACCTTC
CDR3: CASSLSGTGLLSDGYTF

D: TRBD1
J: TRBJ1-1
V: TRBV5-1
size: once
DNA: TGCGCCAGCAGCATGGGACAGGCGGACACTGAAGCTTTCTTT
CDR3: CASSMGQADTEAFF

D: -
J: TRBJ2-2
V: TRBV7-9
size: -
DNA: TGTGCCCTGCTCCTCGCAGGGGTCACCGGGGAGCTGTTTTTT
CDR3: CALLLAGVTGELFF

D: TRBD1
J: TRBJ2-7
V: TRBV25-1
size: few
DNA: TGTGCCAGCAGGAGACAGGGGTTAGGCTACGAGCAGTACTTC
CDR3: CASRRQGLGYEQYF

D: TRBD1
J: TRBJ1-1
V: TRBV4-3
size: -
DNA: TGCGCCAGCAGCCCCACAACGGGACAGGGGTTTCCAATGAACACTGAAGCTTTCTTT
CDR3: CASSPTTGQGFPMNTEAFF

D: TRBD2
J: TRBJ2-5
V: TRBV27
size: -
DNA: TGTGCCAGCAGTCCGACGGCCGGGGGGGGATTCGGGGACCAGTACTTC
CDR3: CASSPTAGGGFGDQYF

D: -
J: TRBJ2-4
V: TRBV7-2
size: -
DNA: TGTGCCAGCAGCTTAGGGCCCTCCAAAAACATTCAGTACTTC
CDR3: CASSLGPSKNIQYF

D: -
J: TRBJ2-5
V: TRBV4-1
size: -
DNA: TGCGCCAGCAGCCAAGACGGGGAACGTGAGACCCAGTACTTC
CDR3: CASSQDGERETQYF

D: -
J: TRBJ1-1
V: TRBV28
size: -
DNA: TGTGCCAGCAGATCAGGGTACACTGAAGCTTTCTTT
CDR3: CASRSGYTEAFF

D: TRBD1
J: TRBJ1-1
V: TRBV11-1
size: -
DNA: TGTGCCAGCAGCGCCCGACAGGGAAGGCCAAACACTGAAGCTTTCTTT
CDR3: CASSARQGRPNTEAFF

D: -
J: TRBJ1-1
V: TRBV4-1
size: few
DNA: TGCGCCAGCAGCCTCACCGAGGTAGGTCCTGAAGCTTTCTTT
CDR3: CASSLTEVGPEAFF

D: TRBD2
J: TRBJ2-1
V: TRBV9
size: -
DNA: TGTGCCAGCAGCGTAGCTCTCGGGGGGACCTACAATGAGCAGTTCTTC
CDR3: CASSVALGGTYNEQFF

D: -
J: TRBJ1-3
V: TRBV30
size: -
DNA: TGTGCCTGGAGTGCGACTTCTGGAAACACCATATATTTT
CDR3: CAWSATSGNTIYF

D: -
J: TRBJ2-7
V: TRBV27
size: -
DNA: TGTGCCAGCAGTGCCTTAGTGGGGAGTTCCGAGCAGTACTTC
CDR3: CASSALVGSSEQYF